The text below deals with one TCR beta chain. Its antigen is currently unknown. Documented time point: inflamed ileum from the surgical specimen. The ends were cut back, 5 bases at V and 5 bases at J, with 5 bases in the middle. Per the germline V gene, CDR1 is SGHTA and CDR2 is FQGNSA. CDR3 length: 11 amino acids. The data originate from a study of T cell repertoires in ileal Crohn's disease. Study context: From the surgical specimen's inflamed ileum, biopsies were taken as M0. Study conclusions and caveats: Active smokers at surgery had more clonal expansions than non-smokers. Every patient over 26.8% clonality showed endoscopic recurrence.

Repertoires were generated with immunoSEQ multiplex PCR, while TCRdb's copy carries only in-frame clones and drops some. The table shows about 2,000 clones, with 93% occurring only once. V usage is TRBV7-2 and J usage is TRBJ2-3; D is uncertain. The sample consisted of ileal tissue. The sequence came from an adult with Crohn's disease. CDR3 sequence (DNA): TGTGCCAGCAGCCTGCAAGATACGCAGTATTTT. It specifies CASSLQDTQYF. The variable domain in full, with the rest retrieved from reference TRBV7-2 and TRBJ2-3, is GAGVSQSPSNKVTEKGKDVELRCDPISGHTALYWYRQSLGQGLEFLIYFQGNSAPDKSGLPSDRFSAERTGGSVSTLTIQRTQQEDSAVYLCASSLQDTQYFGPGTRLTVL.